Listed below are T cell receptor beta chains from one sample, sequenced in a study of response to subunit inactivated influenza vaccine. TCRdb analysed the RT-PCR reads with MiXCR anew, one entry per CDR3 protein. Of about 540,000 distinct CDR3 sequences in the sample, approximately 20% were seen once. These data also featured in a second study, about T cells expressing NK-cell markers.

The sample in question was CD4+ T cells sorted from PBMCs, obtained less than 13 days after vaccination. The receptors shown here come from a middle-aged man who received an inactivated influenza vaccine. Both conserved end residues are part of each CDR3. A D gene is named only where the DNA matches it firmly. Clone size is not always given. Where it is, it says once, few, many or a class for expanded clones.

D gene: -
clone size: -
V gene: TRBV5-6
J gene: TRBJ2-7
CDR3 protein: CARGGGRGYEQYF
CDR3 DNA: TGTGCCCGCGGGGGCGGGAGAGGTTACGAGCAGTACTTC

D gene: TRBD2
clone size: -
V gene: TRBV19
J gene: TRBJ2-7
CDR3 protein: CASSVAGGVNYEQYF
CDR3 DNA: TGTGCCAGTAGTGTAGCGGGGGGAGTGAATTACGAGCAGTACTTC

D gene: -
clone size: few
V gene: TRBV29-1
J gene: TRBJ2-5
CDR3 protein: CSVDGDTRETQYF
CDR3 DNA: TGCAGCGTTGATGGCGACACCCGGGAGACCCAGTACTTC

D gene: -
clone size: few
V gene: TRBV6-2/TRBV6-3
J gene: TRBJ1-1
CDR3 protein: CASSYPRNTEAFF
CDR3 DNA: TGTGCCAGCAGTTATCCCAGGAACACTGAAGCTTTCTTT

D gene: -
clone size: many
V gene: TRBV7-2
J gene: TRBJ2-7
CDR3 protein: CASSLGPPYEQYF
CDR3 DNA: TGTGCCAGCAGCTTGGGACCGCCCTACGAGCAGTACTTC

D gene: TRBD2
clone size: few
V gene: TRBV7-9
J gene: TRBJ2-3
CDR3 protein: CASSFGTSGTDTQYF
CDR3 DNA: TGTGCCAGCAGCTTCGGGACTAGCGGCACAGATACGCAGTATTTT

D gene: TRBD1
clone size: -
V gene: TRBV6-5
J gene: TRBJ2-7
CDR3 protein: CASSYSPRQGSHEQYF
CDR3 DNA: TGTGCCAGCAGTTACAGTCCTCGACAGGGCTCCCACGAGCAGTACTTC

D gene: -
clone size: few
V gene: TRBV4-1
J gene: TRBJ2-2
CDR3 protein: CASSPLTAGTLTGELFF
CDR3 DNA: TGCGCCAGCAGCCCCCTCACTGCGGGGACCCTCACCGGGGAGCTGTTTTTT

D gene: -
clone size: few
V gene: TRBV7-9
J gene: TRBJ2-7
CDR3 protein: CASSRGASDTYEQYF
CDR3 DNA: TGTGCCAGCAGCCGGGGGGCTAGCGACACCTACGAGCAGTACTTC

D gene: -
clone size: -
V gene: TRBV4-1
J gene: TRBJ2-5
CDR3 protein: CASSQDHSQETQYF
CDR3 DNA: TGCGCCAGCAGCCAAGATCACTCCCAAGAGACCCAGTACTTC

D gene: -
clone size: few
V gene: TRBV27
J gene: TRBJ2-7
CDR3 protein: CASSPQQVTYEQYF
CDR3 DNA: TGTGCCAGCAGTCCCCAACAGGTTACCTACGAGCAGTACTTC

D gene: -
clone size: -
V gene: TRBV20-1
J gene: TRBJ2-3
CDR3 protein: CSAQRVTDTQYF
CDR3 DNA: TGCAGTGCTCAGCGGGTTACAGATACGCAGTATTTT

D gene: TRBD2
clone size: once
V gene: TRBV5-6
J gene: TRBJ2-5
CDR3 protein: CASSSTGTSGSGAETQYF
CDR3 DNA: TGTGCCAGCAGCTCAACCGGGACTAGCGGGAGTGGGGCAGAGACCCAGTACTTC

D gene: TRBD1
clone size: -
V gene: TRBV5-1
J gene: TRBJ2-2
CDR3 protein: CASSVDREDGELFF
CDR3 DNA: TGCGCCAGCAGCGTGGACAGGGAGGACGGGGAGCTGTTTTTT

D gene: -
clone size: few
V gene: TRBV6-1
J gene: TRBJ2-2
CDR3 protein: CASSRRQAAGELFF
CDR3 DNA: TGTGCCAGCAGCCGCAGACAGGCGGCCGGGGAGCTGTTTTTT

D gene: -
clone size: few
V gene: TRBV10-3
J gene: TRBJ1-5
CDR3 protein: CAISDQGTSNQPQHF
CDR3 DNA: TGTGCCATCAGTGATCAGGGGACTAGCAATCAGCCCCAGCATTTT

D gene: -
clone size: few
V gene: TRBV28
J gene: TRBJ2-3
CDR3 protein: CASSDSHTDTQYF
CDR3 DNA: TGTGCCAGCAGCGACAGCCACACAGATACGCAGTATTTT

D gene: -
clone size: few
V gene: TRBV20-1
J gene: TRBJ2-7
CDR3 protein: CSAFRGRSTYEQYF
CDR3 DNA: TGCAGTGCTTTCCGGGGCCGTTCGACCTACGAGCAGTACTTC

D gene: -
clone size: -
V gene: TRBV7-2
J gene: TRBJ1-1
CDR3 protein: CASSLLWEGGTEAFF
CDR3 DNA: TGTGCCAGCAGCTTACTGTGGGAGGGAGGCACTGAAGCTTTCTTT

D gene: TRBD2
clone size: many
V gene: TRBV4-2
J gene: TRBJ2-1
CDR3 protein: CASSQVISGGNEQFF
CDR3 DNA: TGTGCCAGCAGCCAAGTTATTAGCGGGGGCAATGAGCAGTTCTTC

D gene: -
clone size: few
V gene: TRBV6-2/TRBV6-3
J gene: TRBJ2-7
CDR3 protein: CASRNGASSYEQYF
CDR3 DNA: TGTGCCAGCAGAAACGGGGCGAGCTCCTACGAGCAGTACTTC

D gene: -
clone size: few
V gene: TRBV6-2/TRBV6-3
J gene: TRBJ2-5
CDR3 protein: CASSYPGQVPETQYF
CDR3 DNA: TGTGCCAGCAGTTACCCCGGCCAGGTTCCAGAGACCCAGTACTTC

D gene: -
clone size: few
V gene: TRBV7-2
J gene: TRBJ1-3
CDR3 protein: CASSLVGFSGNTIYF
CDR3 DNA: TGTGCCAGCAGCTTAGTCGGGTTCTCTGGAAACACCATATATTTT

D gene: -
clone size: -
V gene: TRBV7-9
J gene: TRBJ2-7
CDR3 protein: CASSSLNRLAYEQYF
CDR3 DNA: TGTGCCAGCAGCTCACTAAACAGGTTGGCCTACGAGCAGTACTTC

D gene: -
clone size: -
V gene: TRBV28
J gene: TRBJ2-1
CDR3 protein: CASSSRLVGQFF
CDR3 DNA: TGTGCCAGCAGTTCGAGGCTGGTGGGGCAGTTCTTC

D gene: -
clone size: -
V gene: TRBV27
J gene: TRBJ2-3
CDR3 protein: CASSYRPSTDTQYF
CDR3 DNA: TGTGCCAGCAGCTACAGGCCCAGCACAGATACGCAGTATTTT

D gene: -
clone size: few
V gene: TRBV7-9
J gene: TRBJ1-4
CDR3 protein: CASSHRVSNEKLFF
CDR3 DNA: TGTGCCAGCAGCCACAGGGTTTCTAATGAAAAACTGTTTTTT

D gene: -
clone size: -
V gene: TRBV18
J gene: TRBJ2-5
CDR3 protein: CASSPPQQSGETQYF
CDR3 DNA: TGTGCCAGCTCACCACCACAGCAGTCAGGGGAGACCCAGTACTTC

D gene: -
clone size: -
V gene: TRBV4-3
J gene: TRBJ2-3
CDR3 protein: CAIDEERDRASTDTQYF
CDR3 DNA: TGCGCCATCGACGAGGAAAGGGACCGTGCTAGCACAGATACGCAGTATTTT